These 19 T cell receptor beta chains were all obtained from the same sample, sequenced in a study of T cells after yellow fever vaccination. TCRdb analysed the 5' RACE reads with MiXCR anew, one entry per CDR3 protein. The sample has some 600,000 distinct CDR3 sequences; approximately 13% are singletons. The specimen was PBMCs, collected on the day of the yellow fever booster vaccination. The receptors derive from a man aged 25-45 years who received the YFV17D yellow fever vaccine.

The CDR3 sequence is CASSQTRGLPTDTQYF. CDR3 nucleotides: TGTGCCAGCAGCCAAACGAGGGGACTCCCCACAGATACGCAGTATTTT. V and J are TRBV3-1 and TRBJ2-3; weak D call: TRBD2 (6 bases). Germline CDR1 is LGHDT and CDR2 is YNNKEL (reference sequence). Trimming took off 2 bases at V and 2 bases at J, with 14 bases between the two ends. The CDR3 runs 16 residues.

This clonotype came up many times. The CDR3 loop reads CASSSGLAGDVTYEQYF. The DNA for the CDR3 is TGTGCCAGCAGCTCGGGACTAGCGGGAGACGTGACCTACGAGCAGTACTTC. The chain recombines TRBV7-9 with TRBJ2-7, with 14 bases matching TRBD2. This CDR3 has 17 residues. V shed 4 bases and J 2 bases; nucleotides not matched to a gene: 7. Germline V gene data show CDR1 as SEHNR and CDR2 as FQNEAQ (reference sequence).

The J gene is TRBJ2-1, the V gene TRBV18; the D is unclear. The germline V gene encodes CDR1 KGHSH and CDR2 LQKENI. The CDR3 spans 13 residues. Trimming left V 2 bases short and J 6 bases short, with 8 bases between. The CDR3 is CASSPSELNEQFF. DNA for the CDR3: TGTGCCAGCTCACCAAGCGAACTCAATGAGCAGTTCTTC. Together with reference TRBV18 and TRBJ2-1, the CDR3 gives the full variable domain: NAGVMQNPRHLVRRRGQEARLRCSPMKGHSHVYWYRQLPEEGLKFMVYLQKENIIDESGMPKERFSAEFPKEGPSILRIQQVVRGDSAAYFCASSPSELNEQFFGPGTRLTVL.

The V gene is TRBV27, the J gene TRBJ2-5, with 12 bases lining up with TRBD1. CDR1 and CDR2 from the germline V gene are MNHEY and SMNVEV (reference sequence). V was pared by 6 bases and J by 6 bases, with 11 bases of the junction left unmatched. The CDR3 length is 16 residues. CDR3 protein: CASRRLGTGGGQTQYF. CDR3 DNA sequence: TGTGCCAGCAGAAGACTTGGGACAGGGGGCGGTCAGACCCAGTACTTC.

There are a few counts of this clonotype. This sequence joins TRBV6-1 and TRBJ2-5, with TRBD1 matching 7 bases. Trimming took 6 bases from V and 5 from J; bases not matched to a gene: 9. This CDR3 comprises 14 residues. The germline V gene encodes CDR1 MNHNS and CDR2 SASEGT. The CDR3 nucleotides read TGTGCCAGCAGCCCCCAGGGGGTCCGGGAGACCCAGTACTTC. Translating gives CASSPQGVRETQYF.

This clonotype was detected a few times. The chain carries TRBV5-1 and TRBJ1-6, with TRBD1 matching over 10 bases. The CDR3 sequence is 14 residues long. Germline values: CDR1 SGHRS, CDR2 YFSETQ. V gave up 5 bases and J gave up 8 bases; unmatched junction bases: 4. The CDR3 region has the DNA TGCGCCAGCAGTACCGGGACAGGGGATTCACCCCTCCACTTT. Translation gives CASSTGTGDSPLHF.

The chain recombines TRBV6-4 with TRBJ2-5; either TRBD1 or TRBD2 may fit D (5 bases each). V lost 1 base and J 5 bases, leaving 11 bases between the germline ends. CDR3 length equals 14 residues. Germline CDR1 and CDR2: MRHNA and SNTAGT. DNA for the CDR3: TGTGCCAGCAGTGACTGCAGGGAGATGGAGACCCAGTACTTC. Residues: CASSDCREMETQYF.

Only a few counts were recorded for this clonotype. The chain couples TRBV24-1 to TRBJ2-5; 8 bases line up with TRBD2. The CDR3 consists of 15 residues. CDR1 is KGHDR, CDR2 SFDVKD, per germline. Unmatched junction bases numbered 3, after V lost 4 bases and J lost 0 bases. The CDR3 spells CATSESGRNQETQYF. DNA of the CDR3: TGTGCCACCAGTGAGAGCGGGAGAAACCAAGAGACCCAGTACTTC.

This clonotype was seen repeatedly, ten times or more. The chain links TRBV18 to TRBJ2-7; 12 bases fit TRBD1. Germline CDR1 KGHSH, CDR2 LQKENI. The CDR3 is 14 amino acids. V shed 6 bases and J 6 bases; nucleotides not matched to a gene: 6. The CDR3 nucleotides are TGTGCCAGCTCTCCCGGGACAGGGGGCCGCGAGCAGTACTTC. It codes for CASSPGTGGREQYF. The full variable domain, rest sourced from reference TRBV18 and TRBJ2-7, is NAGVMQNPRHLVRRRGQEARLRCSPMKGHSHVYWYRQLPEEGLKFMVYLQKENIIDESGMPKERFSAEFPKEGPSILRIQQVVRGDSAAYFCASSPGTGGREQYFGPGTRLTVT.

This sequence joins TRBV7-9 and TRBJ2-5; possible D gene TRBD1, 8 bases. CDR3 length: 15 amino acids. Germline CDR1 reads SEHNR; CDR2 reads FQNEAQ (reference sequence). With 0 bases removed from V and 5 bases from J, the gap between germline ends came to 13 bases. This chain's CDR3 is CASSLAGQGGETQYF. CDR3 DNA: TGTGCCAGCAGCTTAGCCGGACAGGGAGGGGAGACCCAGTACTTC.

The V gene is TRBV9, the J gene TRBJ2-4; D unresolved. This CDR3 spans 16 amino acids. The V gene lost 2 bases and the J gene lost 1 base, with 13 bases spanning the gap. Germline CDR1 reads SGDLS; CDR2 reads YYNGEE. CDR3 DNA sequence: TGTGCCAGCAGCGTTGGGATTTATGGGGCCAAAAACATTCAGTACTTC. Residues: CASSVGIYGAKNIQYF.

The CDR3: CSVDREYNEQFF. Written as DNA, the CDR3 is TGCAGCGTGGACAGGGAATACAATGAGCAGTTCTTC. This chain joins TRBV29-1 and TRBJ2-1; the match to TRBD1 covers 8 bases. The CDR3 spans 12 residues. CDR1 SQVTM and CDR2 ANQGSEA come from the germline V gene. The trim removed 6 bases at V and 4 bases at J, leaving 2 bases unmatched.

This clonotype came up a few times. The rearrangement uses TRBV10-2 and TRBJ2-7; the D call may be TRBD1 or TRBD2 (6 bases each). Trimming cost V 9 bases and J 2 bases, with 17 bases left between them. The CDR3 runs to 14 residues. Germline CDR1 and CDR2: WSHSY and SAAADI. The CDR3 here is CASSRGPLPYEQYF. The CDR3 nucleotides are TGCGCCAGTTCTCGGGGGCCTTTACCCTACGAGCAGTACTTC.

Here the CDR3 reads CASSLARQSDTQYF. CDR3 nucleotides: TGTGCCAGCAGCTTGGCTAGACAGTCAGATACGCAGTATTTT. V usage is TRBV7-8 and J usage is TRBJ2-3, with a weak D call TRBD1 (5 bases). From germline, CDR1 is SGHVS and CDR2 FQNEAQ. V gave up 3 bases and J gave up 4 bases, with 11 bases separating them. The CDR3 spans 14 residues.

The chain joins TRBV19 to TRBJ2-1; D is possibly TRBD2 (6 bases). The CDR3 is made up of 13 amino acids. Trimming cost V 7 bases and J 6 bases, with 13 bases left between them. Germline V gene sequence: CDR1 LNHDA, CDR2 SQIVND (reference sequence). The CDR3 loop reads CASTTSRSNEQFF. Written as DNA, the CDR3 is TGTGCCAGTACGACTAGTAGGAGCAATGAGCAGTTCTTC.

This chain joins TRBV29-1 and TRBJ2-5; 9 nucleotides align to TRBD2. Unmatched junction bases numbered 15, after V lost 6 bases and J lost 7 bases. The germline V gene encodes CDR1 SQVTM and CDR2 ANQGSEA. This CDR3 contains 15 residues. The CDR3: CSVVGGAGGPGTQYF. The CDR3 nucleotides are TGCAGCGTCGTGGGAGGAGCGGGAGGCCCGGGGACCCAGTACTTC. The full variable domain, completed using reference TRBV29-1 and TRBJ2-5, is SAVISQKPSRDICQRGTSLTIQCQVDSQVTMMFWYRQQPGQSLTLIATANQGSEATYESGFVIDKFPISRPNLTFSTLTVSNMSPEDSSIYLCSVVGGAGGPGTQYFGPGTRLLVL.

V and J are TRBV5-4 and TRBJ2-1; the match to TRBD2 covers 8 bases. Germline CDR1 and CDR2: SGHNT and YYREEE (reference sequence). V was pared by 2 bases and J by 5 bases, with 6 bases of the junction left unmatched. The CDR3 is made up of 15 amino acids. The CDR3 here is CASSFSRAGDNEQFF. The CDR3 bases are TGTGCCAGCAGCTTCAGCCGAGCGGGAGACAATGAGCAGTTCTTC.

Only a few counts were recorded for this clonotype. This chain joins TRBV29-1 and TRBJ2-3; D is ambiguous. The V end lost 7 bases, the J end lost 0 bases, and 14 bases lay between the germline ends. Looked up from germline, CDR1 is SQVTM and CDR2 is ANQGSEA. CDR3 size: 14 residues. The CDR3 reads CSATLWASTDTQYF. The CDR3 DNA reads as TGCAGCGCCACCCTTTGGGCTAGCACAGATACGCAGTATTTT.

The table lists this clonotype with many counts. The J gene is TRBJ2-1, the V gene TRBV7-2, with 8 bases lining up with TRBD2. The trim removed 5 bases at V and 4 bases at J, leaving 10 bases unmatched. This CDR3 contains 16 residues. The germline CDR1 and CDR2 sequences are SGHTA and FQGNSA. CDR3 coding DNA: TGTGCCAGCAGCCCTCTTGGCGGGAGGACTTACAATGAGCAGTTCTTC. Its protein product is CASSPLGGRTYNEQFF.